This T cell receptor beta chain is drawn from a study of lymphopenia after photon versus proton radiotherapy. The study's findings and limits: Oligoclonal CD8+ Temra expansion after nadir drove photon patients' diversity drop.

Measured with immunoSEQ multiplex PCR; TCRdb has only the in-frame clones, and not every one. Of 150,000 to 200,000 clones in the sample, approximately 90% were seen once. For this clone: Its antigen is as yet unknown. Distinct nucleotide sequences in the sample also encode this CDR3.

The CDR3 is 13 amino acids. V was shortened by 5 bases and J by 4 bases, with 11 bases between the two germline ends. Per germline, CDR1 MNHEY and CDR2 SMNVEV (reference sequence). The genes are TRBV27 and TRBJ1-1; D not certain. The TCR was taken from a man aged 50-59 years with gastric cancer. This material consisted of peripheral blood, taken from a patient treated with photon-based radiotherapy. CDR3 DNA: TGTGCCAGCAGTCCTCGGCCGGGCACTGAAGCTTTCTTT. This sequence encodes CASSPRPGTEAFF.